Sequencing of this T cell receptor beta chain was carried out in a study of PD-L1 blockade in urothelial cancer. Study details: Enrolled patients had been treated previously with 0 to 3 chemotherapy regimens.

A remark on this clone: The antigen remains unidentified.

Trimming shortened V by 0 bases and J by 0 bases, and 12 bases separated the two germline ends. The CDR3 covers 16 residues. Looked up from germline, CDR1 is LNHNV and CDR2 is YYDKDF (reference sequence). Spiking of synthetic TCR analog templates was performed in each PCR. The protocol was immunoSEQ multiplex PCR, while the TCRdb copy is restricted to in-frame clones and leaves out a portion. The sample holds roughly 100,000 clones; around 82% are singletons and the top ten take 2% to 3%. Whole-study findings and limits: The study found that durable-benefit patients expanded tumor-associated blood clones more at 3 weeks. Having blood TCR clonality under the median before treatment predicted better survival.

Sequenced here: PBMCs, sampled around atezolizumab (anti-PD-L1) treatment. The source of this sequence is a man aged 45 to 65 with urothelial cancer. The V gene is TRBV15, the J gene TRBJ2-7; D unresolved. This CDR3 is CATSRDFTDRSYEQYF. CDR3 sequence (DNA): TGTGCCACCAGCAGAGATTTTACAGACCGCTCCTACGAGCAGTACTTC.